The clone carrying this TCR beta chain appeared a single time. Its specificity is not known. It was CD45RO-negative cells, positively selected for CCR7, that made up naive CD8 cells, with terminally differentiated effector memory CD45RA+ cells excluded. These data belong to a study of shared clonotypes between healthy human individuals. The CDR3 is 17 amino acids. V lost 3 bases to trimming and J lost 6 bases; unmatched junction nucleotides: 8. Germline assignment: CDR1 SGDLS and CDR2 YYNGEE. Study-wide findings and caveats: The small donor group covered limited genetic and exposure diversity.

Assay: immunoSEQ multiplex PCR; the TCRdb copy retains only in-frame clones and omits some. The sample yields around 580,000 clones, more than 95% seen once. This clonotype was sampled from a man younger than 40 in good health. The sequencing input was naive CD8+ T cells sorted from blood. The gene calls are TRBV9 and TRBJ2-1; TRBD2 agrees at 14 bases. CDR3 sequence (DNA): TGTGCCAGCAGCGCCCGACTAGCGGGAGGGCCGGGCAATGAGCAGTTCTTC. It is translated as CASSARLAGGPGNEQFF.